What follows are 17 T cell receptor beta chains derived from one specimen sequenced in a study of response to subunit inactivated influenza vaccine. MiXCR was run by TCRdb on the RT-PCR reads, yielding one entry per CDR3 protein. The sample shows 750,000 to 850,000 distinct CDR3 sequences, about 18% of them seen only once. The material was PBMCs from blood, obtained 5 to 6 days after vaccination. All receptors come from a man aged 50 to 59 who received an inactivated influenza vaccine.

This clonotype was found a few times. This chain's CDR3 is CASSWAGPVNYGYTF. As DNA, the CDR3 is TGTGCCAGCAGCTGGGCCGGGCCAGTCAACTATGGCTACACCTTC. This chain joins TRBV7-9 and TRBJ1-2; D not certain. Germline V CDR1 and CDR2: SEHNR, FQNEAQ (reference sequence). Trimming shortened V by 4 bases and J by 2 bases, and 14 bases separated the two germline ends. The CDR3 is 15 residues long.

The chain has TRBV19 and TRBJ2-3; TRBD1 matches at 9 bases. Germline lookup yields CDR1 LNHDA and CDR2 SQIVND (reference sequence). The CDR3 extends over 17 amino acids. J lost 4 bases, V lost 5 bases, and 13 bases had no gene match. The CDR3, as DNA: TGTGCCAGTAGTCGTGCAACAGGGGGCGGGTCTTCAGATACGCAGTATTTT. Encoded protein: CASSRATGGGSSDTQYF. Variable domain in full (rest from reference TRBV19 and TRBJ2-3): DGGITQSPKYLFRKEGQNVTLSCEQNLNHDAMYWYRQDPGQGLRLIYYSQIVNDFQKGDIAEGYSVSREKKESFPLTVTSAQKNPTAFYLCASSRATGGGSSDTQYFGPGTRLTVL.

Concerning this clonotype itself: One junction end does not reproduce the germline sequence, and a read error may be involved. The chain uses TRBV5-6 and TRBJ1-3, with 9 bases fitting TRBD1. CDR1 and CDR2 (germline): SGHDT, YYEEEE. The length of the CDR3 is 16 residues. CDR3 nucleotide sequence: TGTGCCAGCAGCTGGACCGGGACAGGGAAAGAAAACACCATGTATTTT. Translation: CASSWTGTGKENTMYF.

Comment on this clonotype: The junction does not match germline at one end; this may be a read error. The V call is TRBV24-1, the J call TRBJ2-3, with TRBD1 identical over 12 bases. The germline V gene encodes CDR1 KGHDR and CDR2 SFDVKD. This CDR3 is built from 20 residues. CDR3 amino acids: CATTDQYALPGQGAPGTQYF. The DNA of the CDR3 is TGTGCCACCACTGATCAATACGCCCTTCCGGGACAGGGGGCGCCAGGTACGCAGTATTTT.

The rearrangement uses TRBV5-6 and TRBJ2-7; TRBD2 agrees at 14 bases. The CDR3 runs to 15 residues. Germline trimming cut 3 bases from V and 9 bases from J; bases unmatched to any gene: 8. The V gene's germline CDR1 is SGHDT and CDR2 YYEEEE. CDR3 DNA: TGTGCCAGCAGCTGGGGGACTAGCGGGGGCCAGGGGCAGTACTTC. This encodes CASSWGTSGGQGQYF.

This clonotype was seen many times. The chain uses TRBV4-3 and TRBJ1-2; D is possibly TRBD1 (5 bases). This CDR3 has 15 residues. The germline gives CDR1 LGHNA, CDR2 YSLEER. Trimming pared 1 base from V and 4 bases from J, leaving 13 bases between. The CDR3 sequence: CASSQVRGGPYGYTF. The CDR3 region has the DNA TGCGCCAGCAGCCAAGTACGTGGGGGACCCTATGGCTACACCTTC.

This clonotype was observed a handful of times. V gene TRBV6-5 combines with J gene TRBJ2-1; D is uncertain. V was trimmed by 4 bases and J by 10 bases, leaving 8 bases between them. The CDR3 is 11 amino acids. Germline-derived CDR1 and CDR2 are MNHEY and SVGAGI. CDR3: CASSSRYEQFF. The CDR3 coding sequence is TGTGCCAGCAGTTCCAGATACGAGCAGTTCTTC.

The rearrangement joins TRBV10-3 to TRBJ2-1; D not resolved. The CDR3 has 14 amino acids. Germline lookup yields CDR1 ENHRY and CDR2 SYGVKD. Trimming stripped 3 bases from V and 6 bases from J, with 12 bases between. CDR3 bases: TGTGCCATCAGTGAAATCGCCAGCAGCAATGAGCAGTTCTTC. This codes for CAISEIASSNEQFF.

The chain employs TRBV6-2 or TRBV6-3 and TRBJ2-1, with no clear D. Per germline, CDR1 MNHEY and CDR2 SVGEGT. The length of the CDR3 is 16 residues. V was shortened by 7 bases and J by 2 bases, with 18 bases between the two germline ends. The CDR3 DNA reads as TGTGCCAGCACCCCACGGGTAGGTGTTACCTACAATGAGCAGTTCTTC. It is translated as CASTPRVGVTYNEQFF.

This clonotype was seen ten or more times. The CDR3: CAIRRGGGDEQFF. The CDR3 nucleotides are TGTGCCATCAGGCGAGGCGGGGGGGATGAGCAGTTCTTC. The rearrangement links TRBV10-3 to TRBJ2-1, with TRBD2 identical over 9 bases. Germline CDR1 is ENHRY and CDR2 is SYGVKD. With 6 bases clipped from V and 8 bases from J, the junction kept 5 bases outside the gene matches. The CDR3 covers 13 residues.

This clonotype was observed a few times. V gene TRBV12-3 or TRBV12-4 combines with J gene TRBJ1-5; D unresolved. CDR3 length equals 16 residues. The V end was cut by 6 bases, the J end by 2 bases, with 17 bases between. The CDR3 spells CASSTDHSSGNQPQHF. In DNA, the CDR3 is TGTGCCAGCAGCACTGACCACAGCAGCGGCAATCAGCCCCAGCATTTT.

The chain has TRBV5-1 and TRBJ1-1, with 7 bases aligning to TRBD1. CDR3 size: 15 residues. Trimming removed 2 bases from V and 5 bases from J; junction bases left unmatched: 9. The germline V gene has CDR1 SGHRS and CDR2 YFSETQ. In DNA form, the CDR3 reads TGCGCCAGCAGCTTAGGACAGGCCGCGGGGACTGAAGCTTTCTTT. Translating it yields CASSLGQAAGTEAFF.

The V call is TRBV29-1, the J call TRBJ1-1, with unresolved D. Germline V gene lookup returns CDR1 SQVTM and CDR2 ANQGSEA. The length of the CDR3 is 13 residues. The V end was cut by 4 bases, the J end by 4 bases, with 13 bases between. The CDR3 loop is CSVVSGRATEAFF. In DNA form, the CDR3 reads TGCAGCGTTGTCTCCGGGAGGGCCACTGAAGCTTTCTTT.

This clonotype was counted a few times. J is TRBJ1-1 and V is TRBV5-1; D is unresolved. The germline CDR1 and CDR2 sequences are SGHRS and YFSETQ. V was trimmed by 4 bases and J by 1 base, leaving 11 bases between them. The CDR3 length is 14 residues. This chain's CDR3 is CASSHDGTNTEAFF. The CDR3 region has the DNA TGCGCCAGCAGCCATGATGGCACGAACACTGAAGCTTTCTTT.

CDR3 region: CASSQVFEAGRNTIYF. The CDR3 DNA reads TGTGCCAGCAGCCAAGTATTCGAGGCAGGGAGAAACACCATATATTTT. The chain recombines TRBV4-2 with TRBJ1-3; tentative D call: TRBD1 (5 bases). V was pared by 1 base and J by 5 bases, with 15 bases between. Germline V gene sequence: CDR1 LGHNA, CDR2 YNFKEQ. This CDR3 is built from 16 residues.

The chain combines TRBV2 with TRBJ2-7; 11 positions match TRBD2. Germline trimming cut 6 bases from V and 1 base from J; bases unmatched to any gene: 5. CDR3 length: 15 residues. From germline, CDR1 is SNHLY and CDR2 FYNNEI. CDR3 nucleotide sequence: TGTGCCAGCAGAGATAGCGGGGGGGTATCCTACGAGCAGTACTTC. Amino acids: CASRDSGGVSYEQYF.

Many counts were recorded for this clonotype. V gene TRBV5-5 combines with J gene TRBJ1-1, with unresolved D. There are 15 residues in the CDR3. CDR1 and CDR2 (germline): SGHKS, YYEKEE (reference sequence). V lost 0 bases, J lost 11 bases, and 20 bases lay in between. CDR3 amino acids: CASSLVGGPTAGAFF. In DNA, the CDR3 is TGTGCCAGCAGCTTGGTTGGCGGACCCACCGCCGGGGCTTTCTTT.